This section outlines one T cell receptor (beta chain) sequence together with its context. Its antigen is not known. Primers used in a second PCR of about 7 to 12 cycles were a sample-barcoded 5' primer and a J-beta primer mix. TCRdb re-called the 5' RACE reads through MiXCR, storing one row per CDR3 protein. The sample lists hundreds of thousands of distinct CDR3 sequences; 45% to 55% were seen once. The data were taken from a study of blood T cells in healthy people across ages. Overall study findings and caveats: Diversity estimated from one million T cells was considered an underestimate. Researchers said unsorted PBMCs prevented a conclusive naive versus antigen-experienced comparison.

The receptor comes from a man aged 80 or over in good health. Sequenced material: blood.

The CDR3 spells CASSVAWPGVGETQYF. CDR3 sequence (DNA): TGTGCCAGCAGCGTAGCTTGGCCAGGGGTTGGGGAGACCCAGTACTTC. The rearrangement links TRBV9 to TRBJ2-5; TRBD1 might be the D (6 bases). Trimming took off 0 bases at V and 5 bases at J, with 17 bases between the two ends. The germline V gene has CDR1 SGDLS and CDR2 YYNGEE. This CDR3 has 16 amino acids.